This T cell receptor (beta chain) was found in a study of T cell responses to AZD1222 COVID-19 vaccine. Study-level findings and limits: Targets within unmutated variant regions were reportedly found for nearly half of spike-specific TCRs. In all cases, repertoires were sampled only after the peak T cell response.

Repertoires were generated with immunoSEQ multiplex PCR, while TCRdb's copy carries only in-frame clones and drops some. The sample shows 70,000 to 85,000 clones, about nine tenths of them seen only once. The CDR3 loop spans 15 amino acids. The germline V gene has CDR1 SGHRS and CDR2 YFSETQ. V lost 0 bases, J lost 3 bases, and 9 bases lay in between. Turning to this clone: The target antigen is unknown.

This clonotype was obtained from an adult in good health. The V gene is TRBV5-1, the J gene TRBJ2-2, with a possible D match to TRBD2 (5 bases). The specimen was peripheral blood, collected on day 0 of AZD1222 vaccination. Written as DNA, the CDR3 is TGCGCCAGCAGCTTGGACAGCGGTTACACCGGGGAGCTGTTTTTT. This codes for CASSLDSGYTGELFF.